The clone carrying this T cell receptor (beta chain) came up a few times. Its antigen remains unidentified. This entry belongs to a study of T cells after yellow fever vaccination. Overall study findings and caveats: Researchers noted that a small share of clonotypes showed up in both CD4 and CD8 compartments. Reappearance after the booster was observed for most primary-vaccination clones (roughly 97% CD4, roughly 90% CD8).

A process of 5'RACE template switching, which added a universal primer site and UMIs, was used to make TCR cDNA. TCRdb ran MiXCR on the 5' RACE reads and lists one entry per CDR3 protein. Counted here are more than 300,000 distinct CDR3 sequences, roughly 7% occurring once; the ten biggest clones make up about a sixth. V shed 6 bases and J 3 bases; nucleotides not matched to a gene: 8. CDR3 length: 14 amino acids. V gene TRBV12-3 or TRBV12-4 combines with J gene TRBJ2-7, with 7 bases fitting TRBD1. The sequencing used PBMCs, collected around 45 days after the first yellow fever vaccination. This clonotype was sampled from a young man who received the YFV17D yellow fever vaccine. Written as DNA, the CDR3 is TGTGCCAGCAGCCAGAGGACAGGAAGCTACGAGCAGTACTTC. Protein: CASSQRTGSYEQYF.